Here is one TCR beta chain with its context. Its antigen remains unidentified. Qualities for individual bases were not recorded, and no much larger clone is one base off. TCRbeta CDR3 regions were amplified from genomic DNA using the immunoSEQ Assay, a bias-controlled multiplex PCR. The paper's data handling went like this. The number of nucleated cells in each sample was estimated by amplification of reference gene primers within the assay. To quantify the absolute abundance of each unique TCRbeta CDR3 rearrangement, sequence reads were collapsed and filtered. For each sample, productive Simpson clonality was calculated as the square root of Simpson's diversity index over productive rearrangements. Imported from immuneACCESS, the table was reduced by TCRdb to in-frame sequences with V and J called. These copies leave out some clones; in studies compared against another copy, an unresolved V gene accounts for under half, and the cause of the remainder is not known. The V and J calls and clone size were taken over from that table, and D and trimming were inferred from the DNA. In this sample the table shows about 160,000 clones, around 74% of which occur a single time. The ten largest clones represent around 2.8% of the sample.

CDR3 length: 15 amino acids, cysteine to phenylalanine. Only the CDR3 DNA is retained, 45 bases long and in frame from the first base. The germline V gene encodes CDR1 SGHRS and CDR2 YFSETQ. V lost 0 bases and J lost 7 bases; the stretch between them is 13 bases long. Collaborating institutions collected whole blood in K2EDTA tubes following their own protocols. For TCRbeta analysis, collaborator samples were shipped as frozen whole blood, as isolated PBMCs, or as DNA extracted from either sample type. This sample is part of a study of blood T cell repertoires in COVID-19 (dated by TCRdb to about 2020). Study-wide context: Collaborator samples came from the United States, Italy and Spain and covered acute and convalescent phases of COVID-19. The material from the prospective study consisted of cDNA or gDNA derived from T cells, B-cell-depleted T cells, or PBMCs. Deeply sampled blood TCRbeta repertoires from subjects exposed to, actively infected with, or recovered from COVID-19 were included in the dataset. A freely available public database, intended as a resource for researchers studying the immune response to SARS-CoV-2, is where the repertoires were released. The samples were drawn from two sources: the first 160 participants of the ongoing ImmuneRACE study, and 1,000 to 1,500 subjects contributed by 6 global collaborators. The sample metadata nearly always contained a de-identified subject ID, COVID-19 status, age in years and sex. Where available, HLA class I and class II types were taken from metadata supplied by the sample provider and were not determined by assay-based typing. Overall study outcomes, separate from this receptor: Clinical and demographic metadata were provided uncurated, with the amount varying by source and participant.

Here the chain combines TRBV5-1 and TRBJ2-2; a confident D gene designation cannot be given. The source of this sequence is a man in his sixties or seventies with acute or convalescent COVID-19. The sequencing sample was made of peripheral blood. CDR3 sequence: CASSLAGTTSGELFF. DNA sequence: TGCGCCAGCAGCTTGGCTGGCACAACCAGCGGGGAGCTGTTTTTT.